A selection of T cell receptor beta chains follows, all from one sample in a study of blood T cell repertoires in COVID-19. The table came from immunoSEQ multiplex PCR; TCRdb's copy has only in-frame clones and leaves some out. Here the sample spans roughly 150,000 clones, roughly 80% being singletons. Sequenced input: peripheral blood. Receptors originate from a woman of 80 years or more with acute or convalescent COVID-19. The CDR3 runs from the conserved cysteine through the conserved F or W. Fields, in order: clone size, D gene, V gene, J gene, CDR3 DNA, CDR3 protein. D genes are given only for firm matches. The listing skips clone size in some rows; elsewhere it reads once, few, many or a size class.

clone_size: -
d_call: -
v_call: TRBV11-2
j_call: TRBJ2-7
cdr3_nt: TGTGCCAGCAGCTTAAACAGGGCGCAGTACGAGCAGTACTTC
cdr3_aa: CASSLNRAQYEQYF

clone_size: -
d_call: -
v_call: TRBV19
j_call: TRBJ1-3
cdr3_nt: TGTGCCAGTACTCCCTCAGTCGGTGGGAGCTGGGGCTCTGGAAACACCATATATTTT
cdr3_aa: CASTPSVGGSWGSGNTIYF

clone_size: few
d_call: -
v_call: TRBV5-1
j_call: TRBJ2-7
cdr3_nt: TGCGCCAGCAAGGACAGTAACTCCTACGAGCAGTACTTC
cdr3_aa: CASKDSNSYEQYF

clone_size: -
d_call: -
v_call: TRBV27
j_call: TRBJ2-1
cdr3_nt: TGTGCCAGCAGTTTTGATCACAACTACAATGAGCAGTTCTTC
cdr3_aa: CASSFDHNYNEQFF

clone_size: once
d_call: -
v_call: TRBV30
j_call: TRBJ1-1
cdr3_nt: TGTGCCTGGACAGGCCCCCTGGGGGGAGCTTTCTTT
cdr3_aa: CAWTGPLGGAFF

clone_size: -
d_call: -
v_call: TRBV30
j_call: TRBJ1-1
cdr3_nt: TGTGCCTGGAGTCACCGACAGAGGAACACTGAAGCTTTCTTT
cdr3_aa: CAWSHRQRNTEAFF

clone_size: -
d_call: TRBD1
v_call: TRBV5-6
j_call: TRBJ1-1
cdr3_nt: TGTGCCAGCAGCCCACAGGGGAGGTTTCTAGAAGCTTTCTTT
cdr3_aa: CASSPQGRFLEAFF

clone_size: -
d_call: TRBD2
v_call: TRBV23-1
j_call: TRBJ2-1
cdr3_nt: TGCGCCAGCAGTCAATTCTTGCTAGCGGACAATGAGCAGTTCTTC
cdr3_aa: CASSQFLLADNEQFF

clone_size: -
d_call: TRBD1
v_call: TRBV18
j_call: TRBJ1-2
cdr3_nt: TGTGCCAGCTCACCGGGGACAGAGAACTATGGCTACACCTTC
cdr3_aa: CASSPGTENYGYTF

clone_size: -
d_call: -
v_call: TRBV6-6
j_call: TRBJ2-5
cdr3_nt: TGTGCCAGCAGTTACTTCGAGGGGGACCGGGAGACCCAGTACTTC
cdr3_aa: CASSYFEGDRETQYF

clone_size: -
d_call: TRBD2
v_call: TRBV15
j_call: TRBJ2-1
cdr3_nt: TGTGCCACCAGCAGAGATCTGGGACTAGCCTACAATGAGCAGTTCTTC
cdr3_aa: CATSRDLGLAYNEQFF

clone_size: once
d_call: -
v_call: TRBV29-1
j_call: TRBJ2-1
cdr3_nt: TGCAGCGTGGACAGCTACAATGAGCAGTTCTTC
cdr3_aa: CSVDSYNEQFF

clone_size: -
d_call: -
v_call: TRBV5-1
j_call: TRBJ1-3
cdr3_nt: TGCGCCAGCAGTCCTCAGGCAGGTGCTGGAAACACCATATATTTT
cdr3_aa: CASSPQAGAGNTIYF

clone_size: -
d_call: -
v_call: TRBV27
j_call: TRBJ2-7
cdr3_nt: TGTGCCAGCAGTTTGGACGGGGGTTTTTACGAGCAGTACTTC
cdr3_aa: CASSLDGGFYEQYF

clone_size: -
d_call: -
v_call: TRBV18
j_call: TRBJ1-1
cdr3_nt: TGTGCCAGCTCACCCGGACAGATGAACACTGAAGCTTTCTTT
cdr3_aa: CASSPGQMNTEAFF

clone_size: -
d_call: TRBD2
v_call: TRBV3-1/TRBV3-2
j_call: TRBJ2-3
cdr3_nt: TGTGCCAGCAGCCGTCCCATAGCGGGGGGCGGAGCAGATACGCAGTATTTT
cdr3_aa: CASSRPIAGGGADTQYF

clone_size: -
d_call: TRBD1
v_call: TRBV2
j_call: TRBJ2-7
cdr3_nt: TGTGCCAGCAGGAAGGACAGGGGGCGATACGAGCAGTACTTC
cdr3_aa: CASRKDRGRYEQYF

clone_size: -
d_call: -
v_call: TRBV6-5
j_call: TRBJ2-7
cdr3_nt: TGTGCCAGCAGTCCGGACACTCTGAACTACGAGCAGTACTTC
cdr3_aa: CASSPDTLNYEQYF

clone_size: -
d_call: TRBD1
v_call: TRBV2
j_call: TRBJ2-7
cdr3_nt: TGTGCCAGCAGTCCGGACAGGGTAGCCTACGAGCAGTACTTC
cdr3_aa: CASSPDRVAYEQYF

clone_size: -
d_call: -
v_call: TRBV6-5
j_call: TRBJ1-3
cdr3_nt: TGTGCCACTTCCGCTCAGGGTTTTGGAAACACCATATATTTT
cdr3_aa: CATSAQGFGNTIYF

clone_size: once
d_call: TRBD1
v_call: TRBV5-1
j_call: TRBJ1-1
cdr3_nt: TGCGCCAGCAGCTCGGGGACAGCGAACACTGAAGCTTTCTTT
cdr3_aa: CASSSGTANTEAFF

clone_size: few
d_call: TRBD1
v_call: TRBV6-6
j_call: TRBJ1-4
cdr3_nt: TGTGCCAGCAGTCGGGACAGTTCGGGGGAAAAACTGTTTTTT
cdr3_aa: CASSRDSSGEKLFF

clone_size: -
d_call: TRBD2
v_call: TRBV12-3/TRBV12-4
j_call: TRBJ2-7
cdr3_nt: TGTGCCAGCGGGAGGGGTCACGAGCAGTACTTC
cdr3_aa: CASGRGHEQYF

clone_size: -
d_call: TRBD1
v_call: TRBV5-1
j_call: TRBJ1-2
cdr3_nt: TGCGCCAGCAGCCAACAGGGGCCTGGAGGAGGCTACACCTTC
cdr3_aa: CASSQQGPGGGYTF

clone_size: -
d_call: -
v_call: TRBV5-3
j_call: TRBJ1-2
cdr3_nt: TGTGCCAGAAGCCAACCCGGGGGGAGAAACTATGGCTACACCTTC
cdr3_aa: CARSQPGGRNYGYTF

clone_size: many
d_call: -
v_call: TRBV28
j_call: TRBJ2-7
cdr3_nt: TGTGCCAGCAGTCGGACTCTCGACGAGCAGTACTTC
cdr3_aa: CASSRTLDEQYF

clone_size: -
d_call: TRBD2
v_call: TRBV10-3
j_call: TRBJ2-3
cdr3_nt: TGTGCCATCAGTCCTATACCAACTAGCGGGAGAACGGATACGCAGTATTTT
cdr3_aa: CAISPIPTSGRTDTQYF

clone_size: few
d_call: TRBD2
v_call: TRBV27
j_call: TRBJ2-7
cdr3_nt: TGTGCCAGCAGGCTAGGGACTAGCGGAAATTACGAGCAGTACTTC
cdr3_aa: CASRLGTSGNYEQYF

clone_size: -
d_call: TRBD1
v_call: TRBV18
j_call: TRBJ2-7
cdr3_nt: TGTGCCAGCTCACCAGGACAGGGCCTTTACGAGCAGTACTTC
cdr3_aa: CASSPGQGLYEQYF

clone_size: -
d_call: TRBD2
v_call: TRBV5-8
j_call: TRBJ2-5
cdr3_nt: TGTGCCAGCAGCTGGGGACTAGCGGGGGATCAAGAGACCCAGTACTTC
cdr3_aa: CASSWGLAGDQETQYF

clone_size: -
d_call: -
v_call: TRBV15
j_call: TRBJ1-6
cdr3_nt: TGTGCCACCAGCAGGGGACATAATTATAATTCACCCCTCCACTTT
cdr3_aa: CATSRGHNYNSPLHF

clone_size: once
d_call: -
v_call: TRBV29-1
j_call: TRBJ2-1
cdr3_nt: TGCAGCGTTGTTCAACTAGCTGAGCAGTTCTTC
cdr3_aa: CSVVQLAEQFF

clone_size: -
d_call: TRBD1
v_call: TRBV4-1
j_call: TRBJ1-2
cdr3_nt: TGCGCCAGCAGCCTTACGACAGGGGGCAACGGCTACACCTTC
cdr3_aa: CASSLTTGGNGYTF

clone_size: -
d_call: -
v_call: TRBV27
j_call: TRBJ2-7
cdr3_nt: TGTGCCAGCAGCCCGCGGGGCCCCCGGGACGAGCAGTACTTC
cdr3_aa: CASSPRGPRDEQYF

clone_size: -
d_call: -
v_call: TRBV5-1
j_call: TRBJ1-1
cdr3_nt: TGCGCCAGCTGCAAGACAGGACAGAACACTGAAGCTTTCTTT
cdr3_aa: CASCKTGQNTEAFF

clone_size: -
d_call: -
v_call: TRBV19
j_call: TRBJ2-5
cdr3_nt: TGTGCCACTCGGGGGAGCCCGGAGACCCAGTACTTC
cdr3_aa: CATRGSPETQYF

clone_size: few
d_call: -
v_call: TRBV5-1
j_call: TRBJ2-1
cdr3_nt: TGCGCCAGCAGCTTAGAAGGAGCCAATGAGCAGTTCTTC
cdr3_aa: CASSLEGANEQFF

clone_size: few
d_call: TRBD2
v_call: TRBV7-2
j_call: TRBJ2-1
cdr3_nt: TGTGCCAGCAGCGTGACTAGCGGGGGGGCAATAAATGAGCAGTTCTTC
cdr3_aa: CASSVTSGGAINEQFF

clone_size: -
d_call: TRBD1
v_call: TRBV5-4
j_call: TRBJ2-1
cdr3_nt: TGTGCCAGCAGCCCTGGACAGGGGGGGGCAAATGAGCAGTTCTTC
cdr3_aa: CASSPGQGGANEQFF

clone_size: -
d_call: -
v_call: TRBV12-3/TRBV12-4
j_call: TRBJ2-5
cdr3_nt: TGTGCCAGCAGTTTAAATAGCGCGGAGACCCAGTACTTC
cdr3_aa: CASSLNSAETQYF